This T cell receptor beta chain was recovered during a study of blood T cell repertoires in COVID-19. Study-wide context: The analysed material was cDNA or gDNA that came from T cells, B-cell-depleted T cells, or PBMCs.

Germline-derived CDR1 and CDR2 are SGDLS and YYNGEE. The CDR3 is made up of 18 amino acids. With 0 bases clipped from V and 0 bases from J, the junction kept 9 bases outside the gene matches. Only in-frame clones appear in the TCRdb table, and some are missing; sequencing was by immunoSEQ multiplex PCR. The table lists fewer than 300,000 clones, 75% to 90% of them singletons. This chain joins TRBV9 and TRBJ1-3; 7 positions match TRBD1. The TCR comes from a man aged 30 to 45 with acute or convalescent COVID-19. Sequenced sample: peripheral blood. The CDR3 DNA is TGTGCCAGCAGCGTAGGGCGGACCGGGACAGCCTCTGGAAACACCATATATTTT. Translated: CASSVGRTGTASGNTIYF.